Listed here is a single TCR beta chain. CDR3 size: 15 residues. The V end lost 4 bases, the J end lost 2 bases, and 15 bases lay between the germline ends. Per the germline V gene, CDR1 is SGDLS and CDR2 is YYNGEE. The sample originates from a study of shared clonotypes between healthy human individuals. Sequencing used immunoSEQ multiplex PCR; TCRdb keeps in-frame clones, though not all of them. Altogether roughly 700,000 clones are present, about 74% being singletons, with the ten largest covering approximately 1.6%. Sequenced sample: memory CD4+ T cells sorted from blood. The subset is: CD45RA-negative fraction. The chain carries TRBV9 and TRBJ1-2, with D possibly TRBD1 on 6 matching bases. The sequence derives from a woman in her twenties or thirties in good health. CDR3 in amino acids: CASSPSGQTNYGYTF. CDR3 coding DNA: TGTGCCAGCAGCCCCTCCGGACAGACAAACTATGGCTACACCTTC. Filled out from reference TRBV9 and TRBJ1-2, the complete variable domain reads DSGVTQTPKHLITATGQRVTLRCSPRSGDLSVYWYQQSLDQGLQFLIQYYNGEERAKGNILERFSAQQFPDLHSELNLSSLELGDSALYFCASSPSGQTNYGYTFGSGTRLTVV.